The 20 T cell receptor beta chains presented below share a single source sample, sequenced in a study of blood T cell repertoires in COVID-19. This table comes from immunoSEQ multiplex PCR, and its TCRdb copy is limited to in-frame clones, with some not included. The table has approximately 200,000 clones, about 76% seen once. What was sequenced was peripheral blood. The receptor set was obtained from a woman in her thirties or forties with COVID-19, enrolled during active disease.

V gene TRBV10-1 combines with J gene TRBJ2-7; D unresolved. This CDR3 contains 14 residues. Germline V gives CDR1 WNHNN, CDR2 SYGVQD (reference sequence). The V gene lost 3 bases and the J gene lost 0 bases, with 9 bases spanning the gap. The CDR3 spells CASSDRLSSYEQYF. CDR3 coding DNA: TGCGCCAGCAGTGACAGGCTGAGCTCCTACGAGCAGTACTTC.

This chain joins TRBV5-6 and TRBJ1-5, with D tentatively TRBD1 (6 bases). CDR1 is SGHDT, CDR2 YYEEEE, per germline. V was cut by 4 bases and J by 4 bases, with 18 bases left in between. This CDR3 region has 16 residues. The CDR3 reads CASSRVRGGENQPQHF. CDR3 nucleotides: TGTGCCAGCAGCCGCGTAAGAGGGGGTGAGAATCAGCCCCAGCATTTT.

V and J are TRBV18 and TRBJ2-1, with 10 bases identical to TRBD2. The junction had 6 bases not matched to a gene; V was cut back by 4 bases and J by 3 bases. The CDR3 consists of 16 residues. Germline V CDR1 and CDR2: KGHSH, LQKENI. The CDR3 DNA reads as TGTGCCAGCTCACTTCTAGCGGGGGCCAACTACAATGAGCAGTTCTTC. Its translation: CASSLLAGANYNEQFF.

This chain uses TRBV3-1 (or the pseudogene TRBV3-2) with TRBJ2-2, with TRBD2 matching over 10 bases. Trimming took 4 bases from V and 3 from J; bases not matched to a gene: 2. This CDR3 spans 15 amino acids. Germline V lookup: CDR1 LGHDT, CDR2 YNNKEL (reference sequence). The CDR3 nucleotides are TGTGCCAGCAGCCGGACTAGCGGATACACCGGGGAGCTGTTTTTT. Its protein product is CASSRTSGYTGELFF.

The gene calls are TRBV6-5 and TRBJ2-1, with D tentatively TRBD2 (5 bases). The CDR3 is made up of 11 amino acids. V shed 11 bases and J shed 6 bases, with 11 bases lying between them. CDR1 MNHEY and CDR2 SVGAGI come from the germline V gene. Written as DNA, the CDR3 is TGTGCCGCACGGGGTCCCAATGAGCAGTTCTTC. Amino acid sequence: CAARGPNEQFF.

The rearrangement links TRBV5-1 to TRBJ1-2, with 8 bases matching TRBD1. Germline V CDR1 and CDR2: SGHRS, YFSETQ. The CDR3 totals 17 residues. J lost 6 bases, V lost 4 bases, and 17 bases had no gene match. CDR3 sequence: CASSAGPDRGGGHGYTF. The CDR3 coding sequence is TGCGCCAGCAGCGCCGGACCCGACAGGGGAGGGGGCCATGGCTACACCTTC.

The rearrangement joins TRBV29-1 to TRBJ2-3; a possible D gene is TRBD1 (7 bases). V was shortened by 7 bases and J by 2 bases, with 13 bases between the two germline ends. The CDR3 runs 13 residues. Germline V gives CDR1 SQVTM, CDR2 ANQGSEA. The CDR3 reads CSAAGGPTDTQYF. CDR3 DNA sequence: TGCAGCGCCGCAGGGGGGCCCACAGATACGCAGTATTTT.

V and J are TRBV9 and TRBJ1-2; weak D call: TRBD1 (6 bases). The V gene lost 2 bases and the J gene lost 3 bases, with 14 bases spanning the gap. The CDR3 runs to 15 residues. Germline lookup yields CDR1 SGDLS and CDR2 YYNGEE. The CDR3 reads CASSVDSDSHYGYTF. DNA for the CDR3: TGTGCCAGCAGCGTCGATTCGGACAGCCACTATGGCTACACCTTC.

Only a few counts were recorded for this clone. The V and J genes are TRBV27 and TRBJ1-2, with 7 positions matching TRBD1. This CDR3 is 13 amino acids long. The ends lost 8 bases at V and 8 bases at J; junction bases unmatched: 11. Germline loops: CDR1 MNHEY, CDR2 SMNVEV (reference sequence). DNA of the CDR3: TGTGCCAGCGCATTCCGACAGGGTCGCGGCTACACCTTC. This gives the protein CASAFRQGRGYTF.

The gene calls are TRBV30 and TRBJ1-4; TRBD1 is a possible D gene (5 bases). CDR1 is GTSNPN and CDR2 is SVGIG in the germline V gene (reference sequence). This CDR3 contains 14 residues. V gave up 2 bases and J gave up 6 bases, with 13 bases separating them. DNA of the CDR3: TGTGCCTGGAGTCCGGGGGTAAGGGATGAAAAACTGTTTTTT. Residues: CAWSPGVRDEKLFF.

The chain carries TRBV7-2 and TRBJ2-5, with 13 bases lining up with TRBD2. Germline V gene lookup returns CDR1 SGHTA and CDR2 FQGNSA. The CDR3 sequence is 15 residues long. The ends lost 4 bases at V and 7 bases at J; junction bases unmatched: 6. CDR3 sequence (DNA): TGTGCCAGCAGCTCCGGACTAGCGGGGGCAGGGACCCAGTACTTC. Its protein product is CASSSGLAGAGTQYF.

The chain uses TRBV28 and TRBJ1-3, with unresolved D. Trimming took off 5 bases at V and 0 bases at J, with 17 bases between the two ends. Looked up from germline, CDR1 is MDHEN and CDR2 is SYDVKM. The CDR3 loop spans 17 amino acids. In nucleotides, the CDR3 is TGTGCCAGCAGTCCGGTGGAGGGCGAAGACTCTGGAAACACCATATATTTT. Amino acids: CASSPVEGEDSGNTIYF.

This chain links TRBV5-1 with TRBJ1-5; D is uncertain. V was pared by 5 bases and J by 1 base, with 10 bases between. Germline V lookup: CDR1 SGHRS, CDR2 YFSETQ. The CDR3 totals 14 residues. CDR3 nucleotides: TGCGCCAGCAGAAGAGACTTAAGCAATCAGCCCCAGCATTTT. It translates to CASRRDLSNQPQHF.

The rearrangement joins TRBV7-2 to TRBJ2-3; TRBD2 agrees at 11 bases. In germline, CDR1 is SGHTA, CDR2 FQGNSA. The CDR3 spans 18 residues. J gave up 2 bases and V 1 base, and 8 bases lay outside the gene matches. CDR3: CASSLETTSGVFTDTQYF. Here the CDR3 DNA reads TGTGCCAGCAGCTTAGAGACGACTAGCGGGGTGTTCACAGATACGCAGTATTTT. Full variable domain (remainder filled in from reference TRBV7-2 and TRBJ2-3): GAGVSQSPSNKVTEKGKDVELRCDPISGHTALYWYRQSLGQGLEFLIYFQGNSAPDKSGLPSDRFSAERTGGSVSTLTIQRTQQEDSAVYLCASSLETTSGVFTDTQYFGPGTRLTVL.

The gene calls are TRBV27 and TRBJ1-5; D is undetermined. V lost 3 bases and J lost 7, with 13 bases in between. The CDR3 is made up of 14 amino acids. Germline lookup yields CDR1 MNHEY and CDR2 SMNVEV (reference sequence). The CDR3 protein is CASSFHGVGQPQHF. As DNA, the CDR3 is TGTGCCAGCAGTTTTCACGGGGTTGGCCAGCCCCAGCATTTT.

This clone appeared once. V and J are TRBV5-1 and TRBJ2-1; 11 bases fit TRBD2. J gave up 6 bases and V 4 bases, and 9 bases lay outside the gene matches. The germline V gene has CDR1 SGHRS and CDR2 YFSETQ. This CDR3 comprises 16 residues. The CDR3 DNA is TGCGCCAGCAGCCCTACCTTACTAGCGGGAGTCAATGAGCAGTTCTTC. As protein: CASSPTLLAGVNEQFF.

This clone was found a few times. The chain couples TRBV19 to TRBJ2-7; a possible D gene is TRBD1 (5 bases). The CDR3 totals 12 residues. Trimming took off 2 bases at V and 5 bases at J, with 7 bases between the two ends. CDR1 is LNHDA, CDR2 SQIVND, per germline (reference sequence). CDR3 region: CASSILGDEQYF. The CDR3 DNA reads as TGTGCCAGTAGTATACTAGGGGACGAGCAGTACTTC.

The chain recombines TRBV5-1 with TRBJ2-2; 8 positions match TRBD2. Germline CDR1 and CDR2: SGHRS and YFSETQ. After removal of 5 bases from V and 1 base from J, the junction contained 4 bases not matched to a gene. The CDR3 extends over 15 amino acids. CDR3 loop: CASRIAGLNTGELFF. CDR3 sequence (DNA): TGCGCCAGCAGAATAGCGGGATTGAACACCGGGGAGCTGTTTTTT.

The chain is built from TRBV18 and TRBJ1-3; unclear D gene. This CDR3 has 14 residues. V lost 3 bases, J lost 2 bases, and 8 bases lay in between. CDR1 and CDR2 from the germline V gene are KGHSH and LQKENI. CDR3 loop: CASSPSSAGNTIYF. The CDR3 DNA follows: TGTGCCAGCTCACCCTCGAGCGCTGGAAACACCATATATTTT.

This chain links TRBV30 with TRBJ1-4; D possibly corresponds to TRBD1 (6 bases). The V gene's germline CDR1 is GTSNPN and CDR2 SVGIG (reference sequence). Trimming cost V 3 bases and J 6 bases, with 14 bases left between them. This CDR3 has 14 amino acids. The chain's CDR3 is CAWSETGFHEKLFF. CDR3 DNA: TGTGCCTGGAGCGAAACAGGGTTTCATGAAAAACTGTTTTTT.